This record covers a single TCR beta chain. Libraries were prepared by immunoSEQ multiplex PCR; TCRdb keeps only in-frame clonotypes and omits some of them. The repertoire holds about 93,000 clones, with 94% as singletons. The data were taken from a study of OX40 agonist ivuxolimab in advanced cancers. CDR1 is GTSNPN and CDR2 is SVGIG in the germline V gene (reference sequence). The CDR3 is made up of 17 amino acids. Trimming removed 2 bases from V and 3 bases from J; junction bases left unmatched: 12. Source: CD4+ or CD8+ T cells sorted from blood, taken in a trial of the OX40 agonist ivuxolimab. The sequence was collected from an adult with an advanced solid tumor such as melanoma, head and neck, liver or kidney cancer. The chain couples TRBV30 to TRBJ1-3, with 8 bases matching TRBD1. The CDR3 here is CAWSRPLDRDFGNTIYF. The CDR3 coding sequence is TGTGCCTGGAGTCGACCCTTGGACAGGGATTTTGGAAACACCATATATTTT. The full variable domain, with the rest looked up from reference TRBV30 and TRBJ1-3, is SQTIHQWPATLVQPVGSPLSLECTVEGTSNPNLYWYRQAAGRGLQLLFYSVGIGQISSEVPQNLSASRPQDRQFILSSKKLLLSDSGFYLCAWSRPLDRDFGNTIYFGEGSWLTVV.